A selection of T cell receptor beta chains follows, all from one sample in a study of blood T cell repertoires in COVID-19. Sequencing used immunoSEQ multiplex PCR; TCRdb keeps in-frame clones, though not all of them. The sample carries roughly 250,000 clones, 85% to 90% recorded once. The sample consisted of PBMCs or T cells enriched from blood (not recorded which). The receptors originated from a woman aged 50 to 60 who had recovered from COVID-19. Both conserved end residues are part of each CDR3. The D gene is left open where the match is weak. Size values are once, few and many counts, or a class for expanded clones, and some rows have none.

NA	TRBV4-1	TRBJ1-5	TRBD1	TGCGCCAGCAGCCAAGAGCCGACAGGGGACCATCAGCCCCAGCATTTT	CASSQEPTGDHQPQHF
NA	TRBV7-9	TRBJ1-2	NA	TGTGCCAGCAGCTTTTCGTCGGACTATGGCTACACCTTC	CASSFSSDYGYTF
NA	TRBV5-6	TRBJ2-3	TRBD1	TGTGCCAGCAGCACTGCCGGGACAGGGGGCGTTGATACGCAGTATTTT	CASSTAGTGGVDTQYF
once	TRBV28	TRBJ1-1	NA	TGTGCCACGGGGCGGGGGGGAAACACTGAAGCTTTCTTT	CATGRGGNTEAFF
NA	TRBV25-1	TRBJ2-7	TRBD1	TGTGCCAGCAGACCAACCCCCTGGACAGGGCCGGTCTCCTACGAGCAGTACTTC	CASRPTPWTGPVSYEQYF
NA	TRBV28	TRBJ1-4	TRBD1	TGTGCCAGCAGCTTCAGGGGGACGGGTGGTAATGAAAAACTGTTTTTT	CASSFRGTGGNEKLFF
NA	TRBV7-2	TRBJ1-2	NA	TGTGCCAGCAGCCCCTCCCTCTATGGCTACACCTTC	CASSPSLYGYTF
NA	TRBV5-6	TRBJ1-3	NA	TGTGCCAGCAGCGTTGACAGTACAGGGTTGCGAAACACCATATATTTT	CASSVDSTGLRNTIYF
NA	TRBV25-1	TRBJ2-1	TRBD1	TGTGCCAGCAGTCCCCAACAGGGGTCGCAGTTCTTC	CASSPQQGSQFF
NA	TRBV15	TRBJ1-3	NA	TGTGCCACCAGCAGAGATCCGGGGATCTCTGGAAACACCATATATTTT	CATSRDPGISGNTIYF
NA	TRBV5-5	TRBJ2-3	TRBD1	TGTGCCAGCAGCTTTAGGGACAGGGGGCGAGATACGCAGTATTTT	CASSFRDRGRDTQYF
once	TRBV5-1	TRBJ2-1	TRBD2	TGCGCCAGCAGCTTGGCTAGCGGGAGTTTAAACAATGAGCAGTTCTTC	CASSLASGSLNNEQFF
NA	TRBV7-6	TRBJ2-2	NA	TGTGCCAGCAGCTTAGCATCGGAGGGCGGGGAGCTGTTTTTT	CASSLASEGGELFF
NA	TRBV6-1	TRBJ1-1	TRBD1	TGTGCCAGCAGTGGCACAGGGGCCGTCCTGATACACACTGAAGCTTTCTTT	CASSGTGAVLIHTEAFF
NA	TRBV18	TRBJ2-2	TRBD1	TGTGCCAGCTCTCCTTGGACAGGGGAGAACACCGGGGAGCTGTTTTTT	CASSPWTGENTGELFF
NA	TRBV29-1	TRBJ1-4	NA	TGCAGCGCCCTGTCGTCAACTAATGAAAAACTGTTTTTT	CSALSSTNEKLFF
NA	TRBV2	TRBJ2-7	TRBD1	TGTGCCAGCAGAAGACCGGGACAGGGATCCTACGAGCAGTACTTC	CASRRPGQGSYEQYF
NA	TRBV7-9	TRBJ1-2	NA	TGTGCCAGCAGCTTACCAACTCCCTATGGCTACACCTTC	CASSLPTPYGYTF
NA	TRBV15	TRBJ2-7	TRBD2	TGTGCCACCAGTCCAGGACTAGCGGTTACCTACGAGCAGTACTTC	CATSPGLAVTYEQYF
NA	TRBV11-2	TRBJ2-3	TRBD1	TGTGCCAGCAGCCCGGGACAGGGATTTACAGATACGCAGTATTTT	CASSPGQGFTDTQYF
NA	TRBV7-9	TRBJ1-4	NA	TGTGCCAGCAGTTGGGGGGCAACTAATGAAAAACTGTTTTTT	CASSWGATNEKLFF
once	TRBV10-3	TRBJ2-6	TRBD1	TGTGCCATCAGTGACAGGGGGCAAACCTCTGGGGCCAACGTCCTGACTTTC	CAISDRGQTSGANVLTF
NA	TRBV27	TRBJ2-2	NA	TGTGCCAGCAGTACCAGGTTATCGGTATTCGCGAACACCGGGGAGCTGTTTTTT	CASSTRLSVFANTGELFF
NA	TRBV7-9	TRBJ2-1	NA	TGTGCCAGCAGTCATGAGGCAGGGTCAAATGAGCAGTTCTTC	CASSHEAGSNEQFF